One sample yielded the 32 T cell receptor beta chains listed below, sequenced in a study of technical replicates of blood from four donors. Here immunoSEQ multiplex PCR was the method, and the copy in TCRdb shows in-frame clones only, minus some. The repertoire holds tens of thousands of clones, approximately 78% seen once, with approximately 4% in the top ten. Source material: PBMCs. The source of these receptors is a human donor in good health. Some clones in this sample may be carry-over from other donors' samples.

The chain is built from TRBV5-1 and TRBJ2-1, with D unresolved. Germline assignment: CDR1 SGHRS and CDR2 YFSETQ. Trimming removed 5 bases at V and 7 bases at J, with 16 bases between. This CDR3 is built from 14 residues. CDR3 region: CASSGSGNWNEQFF. The CDR3 DNA is TGCGCCAGCAGTGGGTCAGGCAACTGGAATGAGCAGTTCTTC. The whole variable domain, filled in from reference TRBV5-1 and TRBJ2-1, reads KAGVTQTPRYLIKTRGQQVTLSCSPISGHRSVSWYQQTPGQGLQFLFEYFSETQRNKGNFPGRFSGRQFSNSRSEMNVSTLELGDSALYLCASSGSGNWNEQFFGPGTRLTVL.

The chain links TRBV5-1 to TRBJ2-5; TRBD1 agrees at 8 bases. The CDR3 runs 14 residues. CDR1 and CDR2 from the germline V gene are SGHRS and YFSETQ. With V trimmed by 4 bases and J by 4 bases, 6 bases remained unmatched. The CDR3 DNA reads TGCGCCAGCAGCCGACCAGGGGGCGGAGAGACCCAGTACTTC. Protein product: CASSRPGGGETQYF.

This clone showed up just once. This sequence joins TRBV7-3 and TRBJ2-3; D unresolved. The germline CDR1 and CDR2 sequences are SGHTA and FQGTGA. This CDR3 spans 13 amino acids. Trimming shortened V by 2 bases and J by 4 bases, and 7 bases separated the two germline ends. In DNA, the CDR3 is TGTGCCAGCAGCTTAGAGGCAGCAGATACGCAGTATTTT. Its translation: CASSLEAADTQYF. The complete variable domain, with remaining parts taken from reference TRBV7-3 and TRBJ2-3, reads GAGVSQTPSNKVTEKGKYVELRCDPISGHTALYWYRQSLGQGPEFLIYFQGTGAADDSGLPNDRFFAVRPEGSVSTLKIQRTERGDSAVYLCASSLEAADTQYFGPGTRLTVL.

The chain carries TRBV4-3 and TRBJ2-2, with a weak D call TRBD1 (5 bases). There are 15 residues in the CDR3. Trimming stripped 1 base from V and 4 bases from J, with 10 bases between. CDR1 LGHNA and CDR2 YSLEER come from the germline V gene. CDR3 loop: CASSQGRRGTGELFF. In nucleotides, the CDR3 is TGCGCCAGCAGCCAAGGGCGTAGGGGCACCGGGGAGCTGTTTTTT.

The V gene is TRBV5-1, the J gene TRBJ1-2; TRBD1 might be the D (6 bases). CDR3 length: 13 residues. V was pared by 0 bases and J by 6 bases, with 9 bases between. Germline-derived CDR1 and CDR2 are SGHRS and YFSETQ. The chain's CDR3 is CASSLVRQDGYTF. The CDR3 coding sequence is TGCGCCAGCAGCTTGGTAAGACAGGATGGCTACACCTTC.

This chain's CDR3 is CASSKTGSEQYF. The CDR3 bases are TGTGCCAGCAGCAAAACAGGATCCGAGCAGTACTTC. J is TRBJ2-7 and V is TRBV7-2, with a weak D call TRBD1 (5 bases). The CDR3 spans 12 residues. V gave up 5 bases and J gave up 6 bases, with 11 bases separating them. Germline CDR1 SGHTA, CDR2 FQGNSA.

The rearrangement joins TRBV11-2 to TRBJ2-5; a possible D gene is TRBD1 (5 bases). Deletions cut 3 bases from V and 5 bases from J, with 16 bases between. The CDR3 length is 15 residues. The germline V gene has CDR1 SGHAT and CDR2 FQNNGV. The CDR3 sequence is CASSFGSSKGETQYF. The CDR3 nucleotides are TGTGCCAGCAGCTTTGGTAGCTCTAAGGGGGAGACCCAGTACTTC. The whole variable domain, remainder taken from reference TRBV11-2 and TRBJ2-5, is EAGVAQSPRYKIIEKRQSVAFWCNPISGHATLYWYQQILGQGPKLLIQFQNNGVVDDSQLPKDRFSAERLKGVDSTLKIQPAKLEDSAVYLCASSFGSSKGETQYFGPGTRLLVL.

The gene calls are TRBV4-1 and TRBJ2-2; 8 bases fit TRBD1. The V gene end was trimmed by 4 bases and the J gene end by 4 bases; junction bases not matched to a gene: 5. The CDR3 runs to 15 residues. Looked up from germline, CDR1 is MGHRA and CDR2 is YSYEKL. CDR3 nucleotides: TGCGCCAGCAGCCTCTGGACAGGGATCACCGGGGAGCTGTTTTTT. Encoded protein: CASSLWTGITGELFF.

The chain uses TRBV11-2 and TRBJ2-6; 12 bases fit TRBD1. Germline lookup yields CDR1 SGHAT and CDR2 FQNNGV. J was trimmed by 1 base and V by 6 bases; bases with no gene match: 10. The CDR3 loop spans 19 amino acids. As DNA, the CDR3 is TGTGCCAGCAGGGAGGGACAGGGGGCGACCGGTTCTGGGGCCAACGTCCTGACTTTC. Translating gives CASREGQGATGSGANVLTF.

The genes are TRBV21-1 and TRBJ2-2; the table gives TRBD2 as D, unverified against the DNA. TRBV21-1 is noted as a pseudogene. The CDR3 runs 18 residues. CDR3 coding DNA: TGTGCCAGCAGCAGCCCACGGTGGCGGGAGGAGGACACCGGGGAGCTGTTTTTT. Amino acids: CASSSPRWREEDTGELFF.

This clone was detected a few times. The genes are TRBV7-8 and TRBJ1-2; 8 bases fit TRBD1. Losses at the gene ends were 0 bases for V and 3 bases for J; bases not matched to a gene: 3. Germline CDR1 is SGHVS and CDR2 is FQNEAQ. CDR3 length equals 15 residues. The CDR3 DNA reads as TGTGCCAGCAGCTTAGCGTTGACAGGGGACTATGGCTACACCTTC. It encodes CASSLALTGDYGYTF.

The CDR3 protein is CAWRGGVRLAGGVDTQYF. The CDR3 region has the DNA TGTGCCTGGAGGGGGGGGGTGCGACTAGCGGGAGGAGTAGATACGCAGTATTTT. The V and J genes are TRBV30 and TRBJ2-3; 13 positions agree with TRBD2. With 3 bases clipped from V and 5 bases from J, the junction kept 14 bases outside the gene matches. The V gene's germline CDR1 is GTSNPN and CDR2 SVGIG (reference sequence). The CDR3 loop spans 18 amino acids.

This rearrangement joins TRBV28 to TRBJ1-2, with D unclear. Germline values: CDR1 MDHEN, CDR2 SYDVKM. This CDR3 region has 11 residues. With 3 bases removed from V and 9 bases from J, the gap between germline ends came to 8 bases. DNA for the CDR3: TGTGCCAGCAGTTTGCAGGTTCGCTACACCTTC. Protein: CASSLQVRYTF.

The chain couples TRBV7-8 to TRBJ1-5, with D unresolved. CDR3 length: 12 amino acids. CDR1 SGHVS and CDR2 FQNEAQ come from the germline V gene. Trimming took off 3 bases at V and 2 bases at J, with 2 bases between the two ends. CDR3 coding DNA: TGTGCCAGCAGCTTCGGCAATCAGCCCCAGCATTTT. This gives the protein CASSFGNQPQHF.

The V gene is TRBV5-1, the J gene TRBJ2-1; 10 nucleotides match TRBD2. V lost 4 bases and J lost 7; bases outside the gene matches: 20. Germline CDR1 and CDR2: SGHRS and YFSETQ. The CDR3 extends over 19 amino acids. CDR3 coding DNA: TGCGCCAGCAGCCCATCACTAGCGGGGCTAAGGGTTAATGTGAATGAGCAGTTCTTC. It yields the protein CASSPSLAGLRVNVNEQFF.

The gene calls are TRBV15 and TRBJ1-6, with 10 bases matching TRBD1. The CDR3 contains 16 residues. Unmatched junction bases numbered 6, after V lost 5 bases and J lost 5 bases. The V gene's germline CDR1 is LNHNV and CDR2 YYDKDF (reference sequence). In nucleotides, the CDR3 is TGTGCCACCAGCTTGACAGGGGGCGGTCATAATTCACCCCTCCACTTT. Translating gives CATSLTGGGHNSPLHF.

This clone has only one observation. V usage is TRBV7-3 and J usage is TRBJ1-1, with TRBD1 identical over 8 bases. The CDR3 extends over 13 amino acids. CDR1 is SGHTA, CDR2 FQGTGA, per germline. J gave up 4 bases and V 5 bases, and 3 bases lay outside the gene matches. CDR3 in DNA: TGTGCCAGCAGCGTCCAGGGGGCCACTGAAGCTTTCTTT. Translating it yields CASSVQGATEAFF.

The rearrangement uses TRBV19 and TRBJ1-2; perhaps TRBD1 as D (5 bases). The CDR3 sequence is 15 residues long. Germline V lookup: CDR1 LNHDA, CDR2 SQIVND (reference sequence). The V end lost 5 bases, the J end lost 3 bases, and 16 bases lay between the germline ends. CDR3 nucleotide sequence: TGTGCCAGTAGTTCTCCGGACATCGGCGACTATGGCTACACCTTC. Translation gives CASSSPDIGDYGYTF.

The chain combines TRBV7-2 with TRBJ2-7; 9 bases line up with TRBD2. Germline CDR1 reads SGHTA; CDR2 reads FQGNSA. The J segment lost 3 bases and the V segment lost 2 bases, leaving 5 bases of the junction unmatched. CDR3 length equals 15 residues. The CDR3 nucleotides are TGTGCCAGCAGCTTATCCCGCGGGAGGGGCTACGAGCAGTACTTC. It yields the protein CASSLSRGRGYEQYF. Filled out from reference TRBV7-2 and TRBJ2-7, the complete variable domain reads GAGVSQSPSNKVTEKGKDVELRCDPISGHTALYWYRQSLGQGLEFLIYFQGNSAPDKSGLPSDRFSAERTGGSVSTLTIQRTQQEDSAVYLCASSLSRGRGYEQYFGPGTRLTVT.

The CDR3 bases are TGTGCCAGCCGCAGGGGATCACGGGAGACCCAGTACTTC. Amino acids: CASRRGSRETQYF. V usage is TRBV6-5 and J usage is TRBJ2-5, with a possible D match to TRBD1 (6 bases). Per the germline V gene, CDR1 is MNHEY and CDR2 is SVGAGI. The CDR3 contains 13 residues. The V gene lost 8 bases and the J gene lost 5 bases, with 15 bases spanning the gap.

Of note for this clone: The junction differs from germline at one of its ends, possibly a read error. The chain links TRBV5-1 to TRBJ2-1; 8 positions agree with TRBD2. The CDR3 totals 15 residues. Germline loops: CDR1 SGHRS, CDR2 YFSETQ. CDR3 nucleotides: TGCGCCAGCACCTTGGCTTGGGGACTAGGATATGAGCAGTTCTTC. Its protein is CASTLAWGLGYEQFF.

By proportion, this clone is medium-sized. The chain is built from TRBV7-9 and TRBJ1-6; TRBD1 might be the D (5 bases). V shed 7 bases and J shed 0 bases, with 10 bases lying between them. The V gene's germline CDR1 is SEHNR and CDR2 FQNEAQ (reference sequence). This CDR3 region has 15 residues. The DNA of the CDR3 is TGTGCCAGCAAGCAGGGTTCCTCCTATAATTCACCCCTCCACTTT. It codes for CASKQGSSYNSPLHF.

V gene TRBV5-6 combines with J gene TRBJ2-7; 8 bases agree with TRBD2. Trimming took 3 bases from V and 3 from J; bases not matched to a gene: 8. The germline CDR1 and CDR2 sequences are SGHDT and YYEEEE. This CDR3 contains 15 residues. For the CDR3, the DNA is TGTGCCAGCAGCTATACCGGGACTAGTCGCTACGAGCAGTACTTC. As protein: CASSYTGTSRYEQYF.

The gene calls are TRBV9 and TRBJ1-3; D gene unclear. The CDR3 is 15 residues long. Trimming removed 4 bases at V and 1 base at J, with 12 bases between. CDR1 and CDR2 (germline): SGDLS, YYNGEE. CDR3 sequence: CASSPRGTSGNTIYF. The CDR3 DNA reads as TGTGCCAGCAGCCCCCGCGGAACTTCTGGAAACACCATATATTTT. Complete variable domain (other parts from reference TRBV9 and TRBJ1-3): DSGVTQTPKHLITATGQRVTLRCSPRSGDLSVYWYQQSLDQGLQFLIQYYNGEERAKGNILERFSAQQFPDLHSELNLSSLELGDSALYFCASSPRGTSGNTIYFGEGSWLTVV.

The chain is built from TRBV10-3 and TRBJ1-6; D possibly corresponds to TRBD1 (5 bases). This CDR3 spans 14 amino acids. V lost 8 bases and J 6 bases, leaving 14 bases between the germline ends. Germline CDR1 ENHRY, CDR2 SYGVKD. The CDR3 nucleotides read TGTGCCATCGCCAATGGGGACTCTAATTCACCCCTCCACTTT. This encodes CAIANGDSNSPLHF.

The chain joins TRBV7-3 to TRBJ1-1; no definite D call. From germline, CDR1 is SGHTA and CDR2 FQGTGA. There are 15 residues in the CDR3. V lost 0 bases, J lost 1 base, and 9 bases lay in between. For the CDR3, the DNA is TGTGCCAGCAGCTTAACCGGTGCCCAGAACACTGAAGCTTTCTTT. Translation gives CASSLTGAQNTEAFF.

CDR3 bases: TGTGCCAGCAGTGAAGCGACAGGGGGATCTCAGCCCCAGCATTTT. Translation gives CASSEATGGSQPQHF. The gene calls are TRBV6-1 and TRBJ1-5; 9 nucleotides match TRBD1. The V and J ends lost 0 bases and 6 bases, in that order; junction bases with no gene match: 3. Germline V gene data show CDR1 as MNHNS and CDR2 as SASEGT. The CDR3 has 15 amino acids.

The rearrangement joins TRBV6-1 to TRBJ2-3, with D perhaps matching TRBD2 (7 bases). V lost 3 bases and J lost 4, with 17 bases in between. The CDR3 loop spans 16 amino acids. Germline CDR1 is MNHNS and CDR2 is SASEGT. CDR3 loop: CASSERRGGLPDTQYF. The CDR3 DNA reads as TGTGCCAGCAGTGAGAGAAGGGGGGGCCTTCCAGATACGCAGTATTTT.

This clone was picked up a small number of times. The rearrangement links TRBV7-9 to TRBJ2-7; a weak D match, TRBD2 (6 bases). Trimming pared 5 bases from V and 0 bases from J, leaving 17 bases between. The CDR3 loop spans 16 amino acids. Germline values: CDR1 SEHNR, CDR2 FQNEAQ (reference sequence). CDR3 nucleotides: TGTGCCAGCAGCGATAAAGGGACTTACAGCTCCTACGAGCAGTACTTC. Translating it yields CASSDKGTYSSYEQYF.

This clone was counted once. J is TRBJ2-3 and V is TRBV7-3; D is unresolved. The CDR3 spans 13 residues. CDR1 is SGHTA and CDR2 is FQGTGA in the germline V gene. V gave up 0 bases and J gave up 5 bases, with 6 bases separating them. CDR3 nucleotide sequence: TGTGCCAGCAGCTTAACCCGTAGAGATACGCAGTATTTT. It codes for CASSLTRRDTQYF.

V gene TRBV2 combines with J gene TRBJ1-2; D is possibly TRBD1 (5 bases). Deletions cut 6 bases from V and 3 bases from J, with 11 bases between. There are 13 residues in the CDR3. CDR1 is SNHLY, CDR2 FYNNEI, per germline. The CDR3 sequence: CASSPREDYGYTF. CDR3 nucleotide sequence: TGTGCCAGCAGCCCCAGGGAGGACTATGGCTACACCTTC.

This clone was observed a single time. The chain recombines TRBV6-1 with TRBJ2-2; tentatively, D is TRBD1 (6 bases). Germline lookup yields CDR1 MNHNS and CDR2 SASEGT. V was pared by 7 bases and J by 3 bases, with 12 bases between. The CDR3 length is 14 residues. Here the CDR3 reads CASIGQFDTGELFF. The CDR3 coding sequence is TGTGCCAGCATAGGACAGTTCGACACCGGGGAGCTGTTTTTT.